The rows below give T cell receptor beta chains drawn from one sample of a study of OX40 agonist ivuxolimab in advanced cancers. Assay used: immunoSEQ multiplex PCR; TCRdb lists only in-frame clones, some missing. The sample includes 30,000 to 40,000 clones, 65% to 85% seen only once; the top ten take about 15%. Sample: CD4+ or CD8+ T cells sorted from blood, taken in a trial of the OX40 agonist ivuxolimab. Source of these receptors: an adult with an advanced solid tumor such as melanoma, head and neck, liver or kidney cancer. Both conserved end residues are trimmed from each CDR3.

V gene: TRBV7-8
J gene: TRBJ2-7
CDR3 protein: ASSRLAYEQY

V gene: TRBV5-1
J gene: TRBJ2-1
CDR3 protein: ASSLEGASYNEQF

V gene: TRBV19
J gene: TRBJ2-1
CDR3 protein: ASSIGTGQRYNEQF

V gene: TRBV7-3
J gene: TRBJ2-3
CDR3 protein: ASSLSREVTDTQY

V gene: TRBV28
J gene: TRBJ2-1
CDR3 protein: ASTPGSYNEQF

V gene: TRBV4-1
J gene: TRBJ2-2
CDR3 protein: ASSPYGGGGTRSNTGELF

V gene: TRBV9
J gene: TRBJ2-3
CDR3 protein: ASSVAGAWADTQY

V gene: TRBV5-1
J gene: TRBJ2-7
CDR3 protein: ASSLGRDSEQY

V gene: TRBV7-2
J gene: TRBJ2-7
CDR3 protein: ASTLTGREQY

V gene: TRBV6-5
J gene: TRBJ2-1
CDR3 protein: ASSYAGGSYNEQF

V gene: TRBV6-5
J gene: TRBJ2-7
CDR3 protein: ASSYGTPGLGHEQY

V gene: TRBV19
J gene: TRBJ2-3
CDR3 protein: ASSSQLSTDTQY

V gene: TRBV19
J gene: TRBJ1-6
CDR3 protein: ASRAGTGESPLH

V gene: TRBV7-9
J gene: TRBJ1-1
CDR3 protein: ASSPGQAAEAF

V gene: TRBV28
J gene: TRBJ1-3
CDR3 protein: ASLEDSGNTIY

V gene: TRBV11-3
J gene: TRBJ1-1
CDR3 protein: ASSLEMNTEAF

V gene: TRBV28
J gene: TRBJ1-2
CDR3 protein: ASSLSQEFGRASGYT

V gene: TRBV2
J gene: TRBJ2-7
CDR3 protein: ASLAGGTYEQY

V gene: TRBV15
J gene: TRBJ2-2
CDR3 protein: ATSRGFRINTGELF

V gene: TRBV28
J gene: TRBJ1-1
CDR3 protein: ASSPPRTSGTEAF

V gene: TRBV27
J gene: TRBJ2-1
CDR3 protein: ASSPNGGGAGEQF

V gene: TRBV6-5
J gene: TRBJ2-1
CDR3 protein: ASRSLGAYNEQF

V gene: TRBV7-3
J gene: TRBJ2-1
CDR3 protein: ASSPGHPTANEQF

V gene: TRBV7-3
J gene: TRBJ2-3
CDR3 protein: ASSLTPGLDTDTQY

V gene: TRBV5-1
J gene: TRBJ2-7
CDR3 protein: ASSSGGPYEQY

V gene: TRBV4-2
J gene: TRBJ2-7
CDR3 protein: ASSQEVGEGGGPPYEQY

V gene: TRBV30
J gene: TRBJ1-2
CDR3 protein: AWSVGWTGEIR

V gene: TRBV29-1
J gene: TRBJ2-2
CDR3 protein: SVVAGGTGELF

V gene: TRBV4-2
J gene: TRBJ2-3
CDR3 protein: ASSQDKEVAPPDTQY

V gene: TRBV7-9
J gene: TRBJ2-5
CDR3 protein: ASSLEPQGQETQY

V gene: TRBV15
J gene: TRBJ2-1
CDR3 protein: ATLEPSANEQF

V gene: TRBV5-1
J gene: TRBJ1-2
CDR3 protein: ASSPPAGNGYGYT

V gene: TRBV20-1
J gene: TRBJ1-1
CDR3 protein: SARGVKEAF

V gene: TRBV29-1
J gene: TRBJ1-3
CDR3 protein: SASYSGNTIY

V gene: TRBV7-9
J gene: TRBJ2-5
CDR3 protein: ASSLLGLQEGTQY

V gene: TRBV7-8
J gene: TRBJ1-1
CDR3 protein: ASSGQVGTEAF

V gene: TRBV7-3
J gene: TRBJ2-3
CDR3 protein: ASSSRDRGDTQY

V gene: TRBV6-1
J gene: TRBJ2-3
CDR3 protein: AASRDYSTDTQY

V gene: TRBV7-3
J gene: TRBJ2-1
CDR3 protein: ASSPPRSVEQF

V gene: TRBV6-5
J gene: TRBJ2-7
CDR3 protein: ASRQGRTYEQY

V gene: TRBV2
J gene: TRBJ2-7
CDR3 protein: ASSERGPVEQY

V gene: TRBV11-2
J gene: TRBJ2-3
CDR3 protein: ASSRGGAGGHDDTQY

V gene: TRBV2
J gene: TRBJ2-7
CDR3 protein: ASRSGGTYEQY

V gene: TRBV5-1
J gene: TRBJ1-4
CDR3 protein: ASSLGDIYEKLF

V gene: TRBV4-1
J gene: TRBJ2-1
CDR3 protein: ASSQVLAENNEQF